This T cell receptor (beta chain) was retrieved from a study of OX40 agonist ivuxolimab in advanced cancers. Repertoires were generated with immunoSEQ multiplex PCR, while TCRdb's copy carries only in-frame clones and drops some. The sample has 80,000 or so clones, 85% seen once. V gave up 5 bases and J gave up 7 bases, with 17 bases separating them. This CDR3 region has 14 residues. CDR1 is MNHEY and CDR2 is SMNVEV in the germline V gene (reference sequence). The clonotype comes from an adult with an advanced solid tumor such as melanoma, head and neck, liver or kidney cancer. Specimen: CD4+ or CD8+ T cells sorted from blood, collected in a trial of the OX40 agonist ivuxolimab. The V and J genes are TRBV27 and TRBJ1-1; D remains unclear. CDR3: CASSRSGPGGEAFF. CDR3 nucleotides: TGTGCCAGCAGTCGTTCAGGCCCCGGAGGTGAAGCTTTCTTT.